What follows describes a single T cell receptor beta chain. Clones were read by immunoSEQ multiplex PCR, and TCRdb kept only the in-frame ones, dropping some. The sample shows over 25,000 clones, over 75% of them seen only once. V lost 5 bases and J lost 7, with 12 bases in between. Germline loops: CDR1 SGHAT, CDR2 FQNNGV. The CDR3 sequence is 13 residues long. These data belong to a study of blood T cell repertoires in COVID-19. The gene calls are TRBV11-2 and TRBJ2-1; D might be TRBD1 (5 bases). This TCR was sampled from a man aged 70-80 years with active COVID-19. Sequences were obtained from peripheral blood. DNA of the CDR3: TGTGCCAGCAGCCCCAGGGATAGTAATGAGCAGTTCTTC. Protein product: CASSPRDSNEQFF.